Listed here is a single T cell receptor beta chain. The sample comes from a study of blood T cell repertoires in COVID-19. TCRdb keeps only in-frame clones here, not all; method: immunoSEQ multiplex PCR. The sample carries 250,000 or so clones, roughly 89% recorded once. CDR1 and CDR2 (germline): SGDLS, YYNGEE. This CDR3 is built from 14 residues. Germline trimming cut 0 bases from V and 6 bases from J; bases unmatched to any gene: 6. Sequencing was performed on peripheral blood. V usage is TRBV9 and J usage is TRBJ2-7; 7 nucleotides match TRBD1. This sequence originates from a woman in her 40s who had recovered from COVID-19. The CDR3 sequence: CASSVADRETEQYF. The DNA for the CDR3 is TGTGCCAGCAGCGTAGCCGACAGGGAAACCGAGCAGTACTTC.